Presented here are 9 T cell receptor beta chains from one specimen sequenced in a study of CD8+CD57+ T cells in acquired aplastic anemia. Using genomic DNA as the template, TCR beta VDJ and CDR3 profiling was carried out. From the reads, TCRdb called clonotypes with MiXCR, one entry per CDR3 protein. The sample has roughly 81,000 distinct CDR3 sequences; around 42% are singletons. Specimen: sorted CD4+, CD8+, or CD8+CD57+ T cells (not recorded which) from PBMCs. The receptors come from a human donor in good health, serving as a control.

This clonotype was found a few times. The rearrangement links TRBV11-3 to TRBJ1-4; D gene ambiguous. V was clipped by 6 bases and J by 3 bases, with 11 bases between them. The CDR3 runs 14 residues. Germline V gene lookup returns CDR1 SGHNT and CDR2 YENEEA. Here the CDR3 reads CASSSAPANEKLFF. For the CDR3, the DNA is TGTGCCAGCAGTTCGGCCCCGGCTAATGAAAAACTGTTTTTT.

This clonotype turned up a few times. This chain links TRBV30 with TRBJ2-7; TRBD2 might be the D (6 bases). The CDR3 is 13 amino acids. Trimming pared 0 bases from V and 6 bases from J, leaving 12 bases between. Per germline, CDR1 GTSNPN and CDR2 SVGIG (reference sequence). CDR3 nucleotide sequence: TGTGCCTGGAGTGTACACGGAGGGTCCGAGCAGTACTTC. This translates into CAWSVHGGSEQYF.

This chain uses TRBV2 with TRBJ1-6, with 8 bases fitting TRBD1. Trimming cost V 8 bases and J 10 bases; bases outside gene matches: 7. The CDR3 runs to 13 residues. Germline values: CDR1 SNHLY, CDR2 FYNNEI. The DNA of the CDR3 is TGTGCCAGCCACGGACAGGGACGGTCACCCCTCCACTTT. Translating it yields CASHGQGRSPLHF.

J is TRBJ1-2 and V is TRBV10-2, with 8 nucleotides matching TRBD1. CDR1 is WSHSY and CDR2 is SAAADI in the germline V gene. CDR3 size: 13 residues. With 6 bases clipped from V and 2 bases from J, the junction kept 2 bases outside the gene matches. CDR3 residues: CASRRTGNYGYTF. The CDR3 DNA is TGCGCCAGCAGGAGGACAGGGAACTATGGCTACACCTTC.

Remarks on this clonotype: A read error is possible here, since a much larger clone lies one base away. The chain has TRBV20-1 and TRBJ2-1; the match to TRBD2 covers 11 bases. This CDR3 has 15 residues. In germline, CDR1 is DFQATT, CDR2 SNEGSKA (reference sequence). CDR3 DNA sequence: TGCAGTGCCGAGAGGGGGACTAGCGGCAACAATGAGCGGTTCTTC. Translating gives CSAERGTSGNNERFF.

This clonotype was picked up many times. The chain combines TRBV20-1 with TRBJ1-1; a possible D gene is TRBD1 (5 bases). CDR1 is DFQATT and CDR2 is SNEGSKA in the germline V gene (reference sequence). The CDR3 contains 13 residues. Trimming took off 3 bases at V and 4 bases at J, with 12 bases between the two ends. The CDR3 nucleotides read TGCAGTGCTAGCGTCAGGGAGAGCACTGAAGCTTTCTTT. This translates into CSASVRESTEAFF.

This clonotype was counted at least ten times. The V and J genes are TRBV12-3 or TRBV12-4 and TRBJ2-3, with a weak D call TRBD2 (6 bases). CDR3 size: 14 residues. Trimming stripped 6 bases from V and 2 bases from J, with 12 bases between. CDR3 residues: CASSSGLNTDTQYF. The CDR3, as DNA: TGTGCCAGCAGCTCGGGACTCAACACAGATACGCAGTATTTT.

The count of this clonotype is one. The CDR3 sequence: CASSLLERDTQYF. CDR3 nucleotides: TGTGCCAGCAGCTTGCTCGAAAGAGATACGCAGTATTTT. The J gene is TRBJ2-3, the V gene TRBV7-6; D is undetermined. V was shortened by 3 bases and J by 5 bases, with 9 bases between the two germline ends. The V gene's germline CDR1 is SGHVS and CDR2 FNYEAQ. This CDR3 is built from 13 residues.

This clonotype came up a few times. The chain uses TRBV11-2 and TRBJ2-3, with 10 bases lining up with TRBD1. The germline gives CDR1 SGHAT, CDR2 FQNNGV. V was pared by 5 bases and J by 5 bases, with 4 bases of the junction left unmatched. This CDR3 region has 14 residues. CDR3 amino acids: CASSPRDRGDTQYF. In DNA form, the CDR3 reads TGTGCCAGCAGCCCCCGGGACAGGGGAGATACGCAGTATTTT.